The 10 T cell receptor beta chains listed next were all sequenced from one sample in a study of OX40 agonist ivuxolimab in advanced cancers. Profiled with immunoSEQ multiplex PCR; TCRdb holds only in-frame clones, not every one. The sample has about 81,000 clones, roughly 91% seen once. The material was CD4+ or CD8+ T cells sorted from blood, obtained in a trial of the OX40 agonist ivuxolimab. All receptors derive from an adult with an advanced solid tumor such as melanoma, head and neck, liver or kidney cancer.

This sequence joins TRBV6-5 and TRBJ2-7, with 8 bases identical to TRBD1. The CDR3 runs 15 residues. Germline V gene sequence: CDR1 MNHEY, CDR2 SVGAGI. V was clipped by 2 bases and J by 2 bases; unmatched bases: 5. In DNA form, the CDR3 reads TGTGCCAGCAGTTACACCCAGACAGGGGCCTACGAGCAGTACTTC. Protein: CASSYTQTGAYEQYF.

The chain links TRBV2 to TRBJ1-2; D is possibly TRBD1 (6 bases). The germline gives CDR1 SNHLY, CDR2 FYNNEI. This CDR3 is built from 12 residues. Trimming pared 3 bases from V and 8 bases from J, leaving 10 bases between. The CDR3 region is CASSEGAEGYTF. CDR3 nucleotide sequence: TGTGCCAGCAGTGAGGGGGCGGAGGGCTACACCTTC.

This rearrangement joins TRBV7-2 to TRBJ1-4; tentatively, D is TRBD1 (5 bases). CDR1 and CDR2 from the germline V gene are SGHTA and FQGNSA. The CDR3 is 13 amino acids. V was shortened by 3 bases and J by 7 bases, with 9 bases between the two germline ends. CDR3 in DNA: TGTGCCAGCAGCTTGGTAGGGGCTGAAAAACTGTTTTTT. It translates to CASSLVGAEKLFF.

The J gene is TRBJ2-3, the V gene TRBV18; TRBD2 matches at 9 bases. The CDR3 is 17 residues long. The germline gives CDR1 KGHSH, CDR2 LQKENI. Trimming removed 6 bases from V and 4 bases from J; junction bases left unmatched: 14. CDR3 nucleotides: TGTGCCAGCTCGCTAACCGGGACTAGCTTGAGGCCAGATACGCAGTATTTT. It codes for CASSLTGTSLRPDTQYF.

The sample holds one count of this clone. V is TRBV7-8 and J is TRBJ1-5; D is possibly TRBD1 (6 bases). The CDR3 is 17 amino acids. V lost 0 bases and J lost 0, with 12 bases in between. CDR1 is SGHVS, CDR2 FQNEAQ, per germline. CDR3 sequence: CASSLAPRQDSNQPQHF. The CDR3 region has the DNA TGTGCCAGCAGCTTAGCCCCCCGACAGGATAGCAATCAGCCCCAGCATTTT.

The rearrangement joins TRBV5-1 to TRBJ2-5; D gene unclear. The CDR3 is 13 residues long. From germline, CDR1 is SGHRS and CDR2 YFSETQ. V lost 0 bases and J 3 bases, leaving 6 bases between the germline ends. The CDR3 nucleotides read TGCGCCAGCAGCTTGGGCTTCGAAGAGACCCAGTACTTC. Translation gives CASSLGFEETQYF.

The chain has TRBV6-1 and TRBJ1-5; maybe TRBD1 (6 bases). The germline V gene has CDR1 MNHNS and CDR2 SASEGT. The CDR3 spans 14 residues. V was pared by 6 bases and J by 5 bases, with 14 bases between. The CDR3 reads CASSRDRTYQPQHF. The CDR3 DNA follows: TGTGCCAGCAGCCGTGACAGGACCTATCAGCCCCAGCATTTT.

This sequence joins TRBV5-5 and TRBJ2-1, with D tentatively TRBD2 (5 bases). The CDR3 is 15 amino acids. The V gene's germline CDR1 is SGHKS and CDR2 YYEKEE (reference sequence). Between the trimmed V and J ends, which lost 3 bases and 1 base, there was a span of 11 bases. The CDR3 sequence is CASSSVGDSYNEQFF. DNA for the CDR3: TGTGCCAGCAGCTCCGTCGGGGATTCCTACAATGAGCAGTTCTTC.

The chain joins TRBV6-4 to TRBJ2-2, with no clear D. The V gene's germline CDR1 is MRHNA and CDR2 SNTAGT. This CDR3 region has 13 residues. The germline V and J ends were trimmed by 3 bases and 5 bases, with 7 bases remaining between them. The CDR3 DNA sequence: TGTGCCAGCAGTGAAAGTCGAACCGGGGAGCTGTTTTTT. Amino acid sequence: CASSESRTGELFF.

The chain links TRBV18 to TRBJ1-2; D unresolved. From germline, CDR1 is KGHSH and CDR2 LQKENI. This CDR3 is 16 amino acids long. Trimming stripped 1 base from V and 0 bases from J, with 12 bases between. The CDR3 loop reads CASSPLGGTTNYGYTF. CDR3 nucleotides: TGTGCCAGCTCACCACTCGGTGGAACTACTAACTATGGCTACACCTTC.